This T cell receptor beta chain was captured in a study of OX40 agonist ivuxolimab in advanced cancers. Study context: The mean age was around 56 years, ranging from roughly 23 to 79, with roughly four fifths of participants male. Three dose-escalation patients had partial responses: one with hepatocellular carcinoma and two with cutaneous melanoma.

The germline V gene encodes CDR1 SGHRS and CDR2 YFSETQ. Trimming removed 3 bases from V and 6 bases from J, with 19 bases in between. This CDR3 spans 15 amino acids. Using immunoSEQ multiplex PCR, the repertoire was profiled, and TCRdb retains in-frame clones only, with some absent. The profile shows fewer than 20,000 clones, approximately 85% of them singletons. The timepoints at which blood was sampled were baseline, cycle 4 day 1, and cycle 7 day 1. The chain recombines TRBV5-1 with TRBJ2-7, with a weak D call TRBD1 (6 bases). This TCR was sampled from an adult with an advanced solid tumor such as melanoma, head and neck, liver or kidney cancer. The material sequenced was CD4+ or CD8+ T cells sorted from blood, taken in a trial of the OX40 agonist ivuxolimab. The CDR3 spells CASSSWTDSAFEQYF. The CDR3 DNA reads TGCGCCAGCAGCTCTTGGACAGATTCGGCCTTCGAGCAGTACTTC. Drawing the rest from reference TRBV5-1 and TRBJ2-7, the complete variable domain is KAGVTQTPRYLIKTRGQQVTLSCSPISGHRSVSWYQQTPGQGLQFLFEYFSETQRNKGNFPGRFSGRQFSNSRSEMNVSTLELGDSALYLCASSSWTDSAFEQYFGPGTRLTVT.